This T cell receptor beta chain was profiled in a study of cytomegalovirus exposure and HLA in healthy donors. Study in general: A prior study identified approximately 120 million unique TCR beta sequences from 200 million or so T cells. Approximately 81% of 398 genotyped donors fell in the Caucasian-associated ancestry cluster.

Amplification used 60 Vbeta primers and 13 Jbeta primers. Sequenced by immunoSEQ multiplex PCR; TCRdb stores in-frame clones only, minus some. This sample has fewer than 200,000 clones, with around 77% found just once. The CDR3 covers 14 residues. Germline V CDR1 and CDR2: SGHTS, YDEGEE. V dropped 4 bases and J dropped 1 base, with 11 bases sitting between them. Overall study results and limits: In a later analysis, TCR beta V- and J-gene trimming was associated with a missense DCLRE1C variant. Analysis performed later found over 15,000 TCR beta sequences associated with HLA alleles at 0.05 false discovery rate.

In regard to this clone: Its antigen is not identified.

This chain links TRBV5-8 with TRBJ1-2, with D hard to call. This clonotype was sampled from a man in his 60s in good health and CMV-seronegative. Sequences were obtained from PBMCs. This CDR3 is CASSRRENNYGYTF. The CDR3, as DNA: TGTGCCAGCAGCAGGAGAGAGAATAACTATGGCTACACCTTC. Combining the CDR3 with reference TRBV5-8 and TRBJ1-2 gives the whole variable domain EAGVTQSPTHLIKTRGQQATLRCSPISGHTSVYWYQQALGLGLQFLLWYDEGEERNRGNFPPRFSGRQFPNYSSELNVNALELEDSALYLCASSRRENNYGYTFGSGTRLTVV.